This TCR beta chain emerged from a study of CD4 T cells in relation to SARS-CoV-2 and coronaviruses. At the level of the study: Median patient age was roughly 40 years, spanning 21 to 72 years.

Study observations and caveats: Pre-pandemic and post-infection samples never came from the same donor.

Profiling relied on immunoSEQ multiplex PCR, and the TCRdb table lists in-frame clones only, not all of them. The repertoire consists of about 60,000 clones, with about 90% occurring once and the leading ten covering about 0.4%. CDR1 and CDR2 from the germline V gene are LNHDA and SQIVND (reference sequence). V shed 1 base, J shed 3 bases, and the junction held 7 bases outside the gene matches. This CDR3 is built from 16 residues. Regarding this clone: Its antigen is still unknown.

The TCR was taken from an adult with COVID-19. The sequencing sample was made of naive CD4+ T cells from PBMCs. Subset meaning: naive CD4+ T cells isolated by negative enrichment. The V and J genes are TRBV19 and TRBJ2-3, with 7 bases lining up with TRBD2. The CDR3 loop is CASSIGSASGTDTQYF. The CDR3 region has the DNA TGTGCCAGTAGTATAGGTTCGGCTAGCGGTACAGATACGCAGTATTTT.